This T cell receptor (beta chain) was found in a study of shared clonotypes between healthy human individuals. Study results and caveats: Estimated clonotype richness was generally higher in naive than memory subsets. Large depth notwithstanding, sorted-subset sequencing proved incomplete by rarefaction.

J was trimmed by 0 bases and V by 4 bases; bases with no gene match: 1. Germline loops: CDR1 SGHRS, CDR2 YFSETQ. CDR3 size: 14 residues. Naivety among CD8 cells was defined by CD45RO negativity and positive CCR7 selection, thereby excluding terminally differentiated effector memory CD45RA+ cells. Remarks on this clone: The antigen is not known.

Data came from immunoSEQ multiplex PCR; TCRdb stores just in-frame clones and leaves some out. The profile shows about 2 million clones, approximately 95% of them singletons. Input material: naive CD8+ T cells sorted from blood. The sequence was obtained from a man younger than 35 in good health. The V gene is TRBV5-1, the J gene TRBJ1-3, with 7 nucleotides matching TRBD1. The CDR3 protein is CASSGDSSGNTIYF. The CDR3 nucleotides are TGCGCCAGCAGCGGGGACAGCTCTGGAAACACCATATATTTT.